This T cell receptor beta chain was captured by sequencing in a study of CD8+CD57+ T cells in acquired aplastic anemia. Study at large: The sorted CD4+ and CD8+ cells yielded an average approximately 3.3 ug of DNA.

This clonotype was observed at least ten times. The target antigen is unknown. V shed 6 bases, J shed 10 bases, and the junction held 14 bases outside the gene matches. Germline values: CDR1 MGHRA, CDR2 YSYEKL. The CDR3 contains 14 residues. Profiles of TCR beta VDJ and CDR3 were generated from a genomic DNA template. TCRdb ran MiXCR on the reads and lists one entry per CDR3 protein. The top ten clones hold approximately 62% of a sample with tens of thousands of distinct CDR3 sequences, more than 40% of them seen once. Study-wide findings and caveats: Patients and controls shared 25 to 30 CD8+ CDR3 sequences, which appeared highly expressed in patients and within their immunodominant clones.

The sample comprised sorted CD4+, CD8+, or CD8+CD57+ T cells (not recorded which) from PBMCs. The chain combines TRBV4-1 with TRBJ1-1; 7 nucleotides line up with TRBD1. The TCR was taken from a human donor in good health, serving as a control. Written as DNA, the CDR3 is TGCGCCAGCAGTGCGGTAGGGGGCCCTGGAAGAGCTTTCTTT. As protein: CASSAVGGPGRAFF.